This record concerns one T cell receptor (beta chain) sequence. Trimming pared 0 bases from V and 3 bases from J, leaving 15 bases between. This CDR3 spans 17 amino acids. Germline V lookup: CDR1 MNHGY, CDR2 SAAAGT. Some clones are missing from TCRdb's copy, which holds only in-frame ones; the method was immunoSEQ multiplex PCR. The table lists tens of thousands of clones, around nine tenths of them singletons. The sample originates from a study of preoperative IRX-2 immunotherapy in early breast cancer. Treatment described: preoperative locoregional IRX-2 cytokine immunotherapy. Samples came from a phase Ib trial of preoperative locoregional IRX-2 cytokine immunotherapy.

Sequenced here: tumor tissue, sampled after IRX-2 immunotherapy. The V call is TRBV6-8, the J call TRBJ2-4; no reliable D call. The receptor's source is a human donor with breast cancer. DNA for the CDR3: TGTGCCAGCAGTTACTCTACCGCGACCGTAGGCAAAAACATTCAGTACTTC. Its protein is CASSYSTATVGKNIQYF.